This record looks at one T cell receptor (beta chain) sequence and its context. The antigen remains undetermined. Fresh peripheral blood, 8 to 10 ml, was the source of the PBMCs. RNA transcripts yielded amplified TCR beta CDR3 regions. The HTBI primer set drove a first-round RT-PCR of the TCR CDR3. MiXCR, run by TCRdb on the multiplex PCR reads, gives a single entry per CDR3 protein. The sample lists hundreds of thousands of distinct CDR3 sequences; just under 20% were seen once. The sample is drawn from a study of T cells in Graves' hyperthyroidism and ophthalmopathy. General study findings and limits: In simple terms, a model built on 13 V-J features told ophthalmopathy apart from stable hyperthyroidism.

This TCR derives from a man in his forties or fifties with Graves' ophthalmopathy. Sequencing was carried out using blood.

The CDR3 bases are TGTGCCAGCAGTTTTGGGACAGCGAACACCGGGGAGCTGTTTTTT. Protein sequence: CASSFGTANTGELFF. The chain carries TRBV27 and TRBJ2-2; 7 bases align to TRBD1. This CDR3 spans 15 amino acids. The V gene's germline CDR1 is MNHEY and CDR2 SMNVEV (reference sequence). V gave up 3 bases and J gave up 0 bases; unmatched junction bases: 1.